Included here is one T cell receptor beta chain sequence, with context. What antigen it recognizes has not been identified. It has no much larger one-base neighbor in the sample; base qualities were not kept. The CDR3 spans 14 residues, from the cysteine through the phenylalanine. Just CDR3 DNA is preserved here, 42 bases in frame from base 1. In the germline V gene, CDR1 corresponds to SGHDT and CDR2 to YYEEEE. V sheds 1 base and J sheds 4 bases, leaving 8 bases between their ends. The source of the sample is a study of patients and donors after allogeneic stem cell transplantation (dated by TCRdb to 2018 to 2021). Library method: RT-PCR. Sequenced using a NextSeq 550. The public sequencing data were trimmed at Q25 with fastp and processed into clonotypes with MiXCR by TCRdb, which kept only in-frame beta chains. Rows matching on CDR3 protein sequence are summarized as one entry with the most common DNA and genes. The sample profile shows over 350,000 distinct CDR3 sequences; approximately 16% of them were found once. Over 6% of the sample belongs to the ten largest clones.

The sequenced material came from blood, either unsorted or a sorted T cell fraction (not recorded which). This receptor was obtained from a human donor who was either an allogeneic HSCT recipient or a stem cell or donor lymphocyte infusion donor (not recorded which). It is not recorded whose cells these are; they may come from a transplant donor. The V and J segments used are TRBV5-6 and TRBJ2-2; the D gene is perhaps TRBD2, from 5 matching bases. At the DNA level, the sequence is TGTGCCAGCAGCTTGTCGGGGTCCACCGGGGAGCTGTTTTTT. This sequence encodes CASSLSGSTGELFF.